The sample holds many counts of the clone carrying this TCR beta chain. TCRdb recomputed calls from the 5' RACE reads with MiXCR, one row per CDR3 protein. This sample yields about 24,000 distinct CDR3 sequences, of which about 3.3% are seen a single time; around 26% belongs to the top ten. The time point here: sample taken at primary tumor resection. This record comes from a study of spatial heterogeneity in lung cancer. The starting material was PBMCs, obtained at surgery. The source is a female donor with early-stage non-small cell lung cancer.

The CDR3 sequence is CASSPVPGPWNYEQYF. The CDR3, as DNA: TGTGCCAGCAGCCCAGTACCGGGACCCTGGAACTACGAGCAGTACTTC. The chain employs TRBV7-8 and TRBJ2-7; D possibly matches TRBD1 or TRBD2 (5 bases each). Deletions cut 5 bases from V and 3 bases from J, with 20 bases between. Germline lookup yields CDR1 SGHVS and CDR2 FQNEAQ. This CDR3 contains 16 residues.